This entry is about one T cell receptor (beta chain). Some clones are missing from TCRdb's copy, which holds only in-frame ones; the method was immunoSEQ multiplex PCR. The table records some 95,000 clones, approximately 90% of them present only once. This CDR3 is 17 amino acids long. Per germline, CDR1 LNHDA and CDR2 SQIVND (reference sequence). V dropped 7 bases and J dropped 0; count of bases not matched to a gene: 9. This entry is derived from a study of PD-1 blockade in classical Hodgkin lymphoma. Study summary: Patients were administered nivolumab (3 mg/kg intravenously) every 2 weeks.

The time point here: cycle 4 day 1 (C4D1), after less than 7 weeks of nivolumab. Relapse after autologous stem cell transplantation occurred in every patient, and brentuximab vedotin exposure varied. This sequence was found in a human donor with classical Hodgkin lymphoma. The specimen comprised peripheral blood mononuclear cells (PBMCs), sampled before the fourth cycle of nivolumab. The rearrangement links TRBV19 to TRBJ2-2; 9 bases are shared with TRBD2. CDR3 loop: CASMWTSANSNTGELFF. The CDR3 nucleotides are TGTGCCAGTATGTGGACTAGCGCAAATTCGAACACCGGGGAGCTGTTTTTT. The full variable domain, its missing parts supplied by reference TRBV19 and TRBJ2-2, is DGGITQSPKYLFRKEGQNVTLSCEQNLNHDAMYWYRQDPGQGLRLIYYSQIVNDFQKGDIAEGYSVSREKKESFPLTVTSAQKNPTAFYLCASMWTSANSNTGELFFGEGSRLTVL.